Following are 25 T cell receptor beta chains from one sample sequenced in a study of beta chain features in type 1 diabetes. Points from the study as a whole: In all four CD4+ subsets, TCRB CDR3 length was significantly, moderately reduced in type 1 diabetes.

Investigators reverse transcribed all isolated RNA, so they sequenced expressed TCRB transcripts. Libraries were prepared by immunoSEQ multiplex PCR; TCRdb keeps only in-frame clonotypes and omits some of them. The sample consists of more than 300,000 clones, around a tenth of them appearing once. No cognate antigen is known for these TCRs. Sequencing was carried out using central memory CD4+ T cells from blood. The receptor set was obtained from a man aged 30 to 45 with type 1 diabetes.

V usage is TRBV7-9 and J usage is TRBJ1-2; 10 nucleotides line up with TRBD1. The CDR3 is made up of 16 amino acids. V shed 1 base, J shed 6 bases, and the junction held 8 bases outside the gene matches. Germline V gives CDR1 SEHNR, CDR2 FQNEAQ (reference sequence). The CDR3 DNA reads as TGTGCCAGCAGCTTAGATTTGGGACAGGGGCTCAATGGCTACACCTTC. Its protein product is CASSLDLGQGLNGYTF.

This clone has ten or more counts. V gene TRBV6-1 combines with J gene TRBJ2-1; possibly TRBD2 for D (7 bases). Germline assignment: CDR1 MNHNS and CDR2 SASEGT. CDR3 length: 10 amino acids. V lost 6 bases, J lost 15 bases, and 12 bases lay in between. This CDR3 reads CASRDRGAFF. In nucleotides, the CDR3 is TGTGCCAGCAGGGACCGGGGGGCGTTCTTC.

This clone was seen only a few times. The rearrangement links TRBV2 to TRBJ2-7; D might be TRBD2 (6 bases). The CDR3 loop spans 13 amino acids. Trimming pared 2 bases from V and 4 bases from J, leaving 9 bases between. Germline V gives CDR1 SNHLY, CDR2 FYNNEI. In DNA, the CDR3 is TGTGCCAGCAGTGAAACACGGGGGTACGAGCAGTACTTC. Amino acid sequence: CASSETRGYEQYF.

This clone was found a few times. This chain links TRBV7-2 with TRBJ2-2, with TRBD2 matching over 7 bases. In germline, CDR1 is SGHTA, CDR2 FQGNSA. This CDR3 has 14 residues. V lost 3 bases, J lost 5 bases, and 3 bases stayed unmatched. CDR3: CASSLGGETGELFF. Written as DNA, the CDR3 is TGTGCCAGCAGCTTGGGAGGGGAAACCGGGGAGCTGTTTTTT.

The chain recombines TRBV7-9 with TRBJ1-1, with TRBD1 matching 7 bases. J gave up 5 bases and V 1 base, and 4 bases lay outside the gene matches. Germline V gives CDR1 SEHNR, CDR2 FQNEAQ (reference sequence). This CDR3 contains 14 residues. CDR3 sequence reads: CASSLGQGETEAFF. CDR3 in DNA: TGTGCCAGCAGCTTAGGACAGGGAGAGACTGAAGCTTTCTTT. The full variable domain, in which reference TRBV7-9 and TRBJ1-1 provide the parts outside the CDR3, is DTGVSQNPRHKITKRGQNVTFRCDPISEHNRLYWYRQTLGQGPEFLTYFQNEAQLEKSRLLSDRFSAERPKGSFSTLEIQRTEQGDSAMYLCASSLGQGETEAFFGQGTRLTVV.

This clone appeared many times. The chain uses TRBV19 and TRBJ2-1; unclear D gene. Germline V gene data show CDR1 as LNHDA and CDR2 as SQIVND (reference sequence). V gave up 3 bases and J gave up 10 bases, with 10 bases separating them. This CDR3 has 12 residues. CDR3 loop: CASSISSREQFF. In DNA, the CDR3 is TGTGCCAGTAGTATCAGCAGCAGAGAGCAGTTCTTC.

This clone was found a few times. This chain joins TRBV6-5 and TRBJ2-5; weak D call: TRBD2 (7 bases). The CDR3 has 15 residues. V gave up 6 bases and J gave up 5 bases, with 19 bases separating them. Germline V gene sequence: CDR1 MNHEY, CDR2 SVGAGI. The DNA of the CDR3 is TGTGCCAGCAGCCCTCGGGGGGACACAAGGGAGACCCAGTACTTC. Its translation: CASSPRGDTRETQYF.

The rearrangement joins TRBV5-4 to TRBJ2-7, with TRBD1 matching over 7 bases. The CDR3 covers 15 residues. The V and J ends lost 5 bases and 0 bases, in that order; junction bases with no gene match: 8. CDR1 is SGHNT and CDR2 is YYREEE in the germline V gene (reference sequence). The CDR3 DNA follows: TGTGCCAGCAGATGGGACAGCCTTACCTCCTACGAGCAGTACTTC. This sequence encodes CASRWDSLTSYEQYF.

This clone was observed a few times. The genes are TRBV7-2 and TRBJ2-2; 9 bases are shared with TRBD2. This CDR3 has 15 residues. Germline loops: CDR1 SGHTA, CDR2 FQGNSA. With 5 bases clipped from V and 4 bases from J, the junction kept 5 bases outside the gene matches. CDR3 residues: CASSAPGLATGELFF. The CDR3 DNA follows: TGTGCCAGCAGCGCCCCGGGACTAGCCACCGGGGAGCTGTTTTTT.

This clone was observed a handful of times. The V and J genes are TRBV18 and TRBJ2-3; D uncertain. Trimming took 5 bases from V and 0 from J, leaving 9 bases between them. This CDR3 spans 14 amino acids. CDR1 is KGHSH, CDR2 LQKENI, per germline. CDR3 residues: CASSLQGSTDTQYF. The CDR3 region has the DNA TGTGCCAGCTCATTACAAGGGAGCACAGATACGCAGTATTTT.

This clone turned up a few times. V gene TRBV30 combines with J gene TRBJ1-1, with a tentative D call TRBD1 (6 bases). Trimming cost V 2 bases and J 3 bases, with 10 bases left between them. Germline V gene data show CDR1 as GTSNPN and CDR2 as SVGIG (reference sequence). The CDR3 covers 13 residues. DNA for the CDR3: TGTGCCTGGAGTCAGGGGTTGGACACTGAAGCTTTCTTT. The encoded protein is CAWSQGLDTEAFF. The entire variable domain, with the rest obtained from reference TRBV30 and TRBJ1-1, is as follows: SQTIHQWPATLVQPVGSPLSLECTVEGTSNPNLYWYRQAAGRGLQLLFYSVGIGQISSEVPQNLSASRPQDRQFILSSKKLLLSDSGFYLCAWSQGLDTEAFFGQGTRLTVV.

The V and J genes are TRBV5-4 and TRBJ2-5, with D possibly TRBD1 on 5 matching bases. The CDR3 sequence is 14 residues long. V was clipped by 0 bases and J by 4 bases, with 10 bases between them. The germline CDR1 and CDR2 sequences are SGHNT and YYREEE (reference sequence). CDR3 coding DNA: TGTGCCAGCAGCTTGGTTGGTAGGGGAGAGACCCAGTACTTC. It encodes CASSLVGRGETQYF. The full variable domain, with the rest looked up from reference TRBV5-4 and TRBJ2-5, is ETGVTQSPTHLIKTRGQQVTLRCSSQSGHNTVSWYQQALGQGPQFIFQYYREEENGRGNFPPRFSGLQFPNYSSELNVNALELDDSALYLCASSLVGRGETQYFGPGTRLLVL.

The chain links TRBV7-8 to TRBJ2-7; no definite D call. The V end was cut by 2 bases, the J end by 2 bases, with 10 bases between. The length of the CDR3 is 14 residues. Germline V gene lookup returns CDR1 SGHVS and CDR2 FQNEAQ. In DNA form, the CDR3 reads TGTGCCAGCAGCTTAAGGAAGGGCCCCTACGAGCAGTACTTC. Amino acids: CASSLRKGPYEQYF.

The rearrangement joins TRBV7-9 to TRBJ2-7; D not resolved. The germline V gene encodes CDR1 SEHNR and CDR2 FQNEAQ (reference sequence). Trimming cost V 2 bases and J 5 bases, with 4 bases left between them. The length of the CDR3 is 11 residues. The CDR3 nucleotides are TGTGCCAGCAGCTTAACGAACGAGCAGTACTTC. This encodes CASSLTNEQYF.

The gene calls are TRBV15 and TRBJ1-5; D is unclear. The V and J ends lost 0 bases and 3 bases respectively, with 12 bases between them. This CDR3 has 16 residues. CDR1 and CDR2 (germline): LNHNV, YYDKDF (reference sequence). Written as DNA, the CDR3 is TGTGCCACCAGCAGAGATTTACCCCGAAACAATCAGCCCCAGCATTTT. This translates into CATSRDLPRNNQPQHF.

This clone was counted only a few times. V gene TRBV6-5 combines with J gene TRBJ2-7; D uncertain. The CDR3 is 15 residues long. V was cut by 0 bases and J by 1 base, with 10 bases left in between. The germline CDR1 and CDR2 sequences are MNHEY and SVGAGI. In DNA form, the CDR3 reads TGTGCCAGCAGTTACTCTAGCTACGATTCCTACGAGCAGTACTTC. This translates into CASSYSSYDSYEQYF.

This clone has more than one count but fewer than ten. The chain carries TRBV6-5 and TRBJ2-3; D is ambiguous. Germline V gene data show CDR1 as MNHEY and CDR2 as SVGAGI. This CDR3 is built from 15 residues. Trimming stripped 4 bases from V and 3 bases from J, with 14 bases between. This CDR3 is CASSSRTPGTDTQYF. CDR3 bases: TGTGCCAGCAGTTCAAGGACGCCTGGAACAGATACGCAGTATTTT.

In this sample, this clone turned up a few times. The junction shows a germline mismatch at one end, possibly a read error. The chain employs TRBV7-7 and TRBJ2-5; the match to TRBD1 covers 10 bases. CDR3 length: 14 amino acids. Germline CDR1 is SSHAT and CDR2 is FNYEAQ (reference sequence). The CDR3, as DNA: TGTGCTAGCAGCCGGACAGGGGGCCAAGAGACCCAGTACTTC. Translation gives CASSRTGGQETQYF.

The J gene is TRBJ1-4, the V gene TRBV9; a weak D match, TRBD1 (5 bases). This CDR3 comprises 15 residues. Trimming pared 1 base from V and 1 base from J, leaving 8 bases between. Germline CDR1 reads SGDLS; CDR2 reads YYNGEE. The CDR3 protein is CASSVLGGTNEKLFF. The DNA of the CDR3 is TGTGCCAGCAGCGTACTGGGGGGAACTAATGAAAAACTGTTTTTT.

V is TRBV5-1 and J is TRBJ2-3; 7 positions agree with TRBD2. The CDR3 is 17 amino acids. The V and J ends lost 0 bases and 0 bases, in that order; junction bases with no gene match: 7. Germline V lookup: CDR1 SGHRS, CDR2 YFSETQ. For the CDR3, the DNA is TGCGCCAGCAGCTTGGGGCTAGCGGACGCTAGCACAGATACGCAGTATTTT. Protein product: CASSLGLADASTDTQYF.

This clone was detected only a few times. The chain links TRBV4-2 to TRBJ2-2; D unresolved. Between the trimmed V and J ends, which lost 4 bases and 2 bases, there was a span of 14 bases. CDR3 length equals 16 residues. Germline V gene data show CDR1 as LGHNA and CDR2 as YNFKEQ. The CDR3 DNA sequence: TGTGCCAGCAGCCGGCCACAGAAAAAAAACACCGGGGAGCTGTTTTTT. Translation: CASSRPQKKNTGELFF.

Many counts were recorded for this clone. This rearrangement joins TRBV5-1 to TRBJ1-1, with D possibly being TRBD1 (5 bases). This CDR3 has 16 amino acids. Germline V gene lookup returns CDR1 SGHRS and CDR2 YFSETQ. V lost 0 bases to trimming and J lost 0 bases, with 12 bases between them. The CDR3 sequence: CASSLGVAGMNTEAFF. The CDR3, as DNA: TGCGCCAGCAGCTTGGGGGTGGCAGGGATGAACACTGAAGCTTTCTTT.

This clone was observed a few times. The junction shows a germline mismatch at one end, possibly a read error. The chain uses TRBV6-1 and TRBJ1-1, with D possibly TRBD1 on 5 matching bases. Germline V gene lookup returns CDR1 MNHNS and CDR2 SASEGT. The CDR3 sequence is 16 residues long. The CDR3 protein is CAISERPQQAGTEAFF. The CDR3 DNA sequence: TGTGCCATCAGTGAGCGGCCCCAACAGGCTGGCACTGAAGCTTTCTTT.

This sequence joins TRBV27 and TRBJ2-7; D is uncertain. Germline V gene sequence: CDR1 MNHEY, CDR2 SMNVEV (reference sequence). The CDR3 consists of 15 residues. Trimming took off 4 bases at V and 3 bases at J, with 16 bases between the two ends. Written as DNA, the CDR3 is TGTGCCAGCAGTTCTCAACCTGACTTCAGCTACGAGCAGTACTTC. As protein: CASSSQPDFSYEQYF.

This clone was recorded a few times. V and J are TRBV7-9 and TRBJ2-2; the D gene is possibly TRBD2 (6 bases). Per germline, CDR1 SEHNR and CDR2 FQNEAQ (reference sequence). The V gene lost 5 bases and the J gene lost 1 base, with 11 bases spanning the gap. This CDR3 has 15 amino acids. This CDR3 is CASSPQGGNTGELFF. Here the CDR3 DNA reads TGTGCCAGCAGCCCCCAGGGAGGGAACACCGGGGAGCTGTTTTTT.